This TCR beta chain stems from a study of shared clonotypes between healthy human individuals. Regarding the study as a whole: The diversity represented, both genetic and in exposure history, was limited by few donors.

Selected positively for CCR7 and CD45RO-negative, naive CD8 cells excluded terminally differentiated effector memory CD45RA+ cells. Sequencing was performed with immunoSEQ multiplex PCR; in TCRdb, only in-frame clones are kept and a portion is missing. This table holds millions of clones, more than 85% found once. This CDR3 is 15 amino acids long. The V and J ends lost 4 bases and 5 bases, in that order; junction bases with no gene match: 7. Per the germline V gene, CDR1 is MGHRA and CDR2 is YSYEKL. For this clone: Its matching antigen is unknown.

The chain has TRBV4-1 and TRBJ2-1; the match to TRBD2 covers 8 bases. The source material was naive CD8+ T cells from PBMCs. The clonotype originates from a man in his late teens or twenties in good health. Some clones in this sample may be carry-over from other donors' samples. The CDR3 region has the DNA TGCGCCAGCAGCCGCCCCAGGCGGGAGGACAATGAGCAGTTCTTC. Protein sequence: CASSRPRREDNEQFF.